This T cell receptor beta chain came from a study of T cell clonotyping in hematopoietic cell transplantation. Sequencing used immunoSEQ multiplex PCR; TCRdb keeps in-frame clones, though not all of them. The sample holds over 10,000 clones, 70% to 80% seen once. Findings and caveats of the study: After transplant, recipient diversity fell while pathologically expanded clonotypes grew through day 180. Broader posttransplant TCR repertoire diversity was predicted by graft donor and pretransplant recipient Inverse Simpson Index values.

The germline gives CDR1 GTSNPN, CDR2 SVGIG (reference sequence). Germline trimming cut 4 bases from V and 5 bases from J; bases unmatched to any gene: 6. The length of the CDR3 is 13 residues. As for this clone: Its antigen is unknown.

The chain carries TRBV30 and TRBJ1-1, with TRBD1 matching over 8 bases. Sequencing used peripheral blood mononuclear cells, obtained 180 days after allogeneic stem cell transplant. The clonotype originates from a male patient between 60 and 69 years old who had an allogeneic stem cell transplant from an unrelated donor, so the T cells may come from the graft donor. Some clones in this sample may be carry-over from other donors' samples. The CDR3: CAWNRDRQTEAFF. The CDR3 DNA is TGTGCCTGGAATAGGGACAGGCAAACTGAAGCTTTCTTT.